Reported below is one TCR beta chain. Antigen: not known. A read error may account for a junction end that differs from germline. The CDR3 totals 12 residues. CDR1 and CDR2 from the germline V gene are MNHEY and SMNVEV (reference sequence). The data were taken from a study of beta chain features in type 1 diabetes. The wider study: Examined across all samples were around 110,000,000 sorted cells. General study results and limits: All four CD4+ subsets of Type 1 diabetes patients contained TCRB CDR3s that were moderately but significantly shorter. Cells with high TCR expression could be over-represented when cDNA is sequenced. Relative to healthy donors, patients appeared to have naive, central memory and Treg TCRB repertoires that were more similar.

The entirety of the isolated RNA underwent reverse transcription, so expressed TCRB transcripts were sequenced. Measured with immunoSEQ multiplex PCR; TCRdb has only the in-frame clones, and not every one. The repertoire has 40,000 to 60,000 clones, around 60% of them found once; the top ten carry approximately 0.3%. The clonotype comes from a young woman with type 1 diabetes. The sequencing input was stem cell memory CD4+ T cells from blood. This rearrangement joins TRBV27 to TRBJ2-3; the match to TRBD2 covers 12 bases. The CDR3 protein is CASSLRTSGMSF. For the CDR3, the DNA is TGTGCCAGCAGTTTACGGACTAGCGGGATGTCTTTT.